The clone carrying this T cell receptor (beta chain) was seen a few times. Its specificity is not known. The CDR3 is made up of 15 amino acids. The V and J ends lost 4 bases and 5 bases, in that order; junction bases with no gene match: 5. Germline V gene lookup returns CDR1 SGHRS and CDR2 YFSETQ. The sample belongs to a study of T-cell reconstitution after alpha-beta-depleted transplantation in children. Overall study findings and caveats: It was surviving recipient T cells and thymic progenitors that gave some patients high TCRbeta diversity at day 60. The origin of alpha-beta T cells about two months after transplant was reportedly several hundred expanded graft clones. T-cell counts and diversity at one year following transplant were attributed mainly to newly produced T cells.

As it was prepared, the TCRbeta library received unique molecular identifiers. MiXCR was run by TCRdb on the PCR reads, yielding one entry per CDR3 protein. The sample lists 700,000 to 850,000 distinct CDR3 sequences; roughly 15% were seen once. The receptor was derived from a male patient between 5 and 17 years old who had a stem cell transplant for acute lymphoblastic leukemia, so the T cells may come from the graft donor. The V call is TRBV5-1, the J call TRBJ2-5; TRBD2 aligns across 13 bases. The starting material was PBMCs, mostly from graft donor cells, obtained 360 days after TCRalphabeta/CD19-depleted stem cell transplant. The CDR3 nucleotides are TGCGCCAGCAGCGCCCGGACTAGCGGGAGTGAGACCCAGTACTTC. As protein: CASSARTSGSETQYF.